This T cell receptor beta chain stems from a study of blood T cell repertoires in COVID-19. Only in-frame clones appear in the TCRdb table, and some are missing; sequencing was by immunoSEQ multiplex PCR. The sample has about 340,000 clones; around 80% are singletons. There are 14 residues in the CDR3. CDR1 and CDR2 (germline): MNHEY, SVGEGT. The V end was cut by 4 bases, the J end by 5 bases, with 14 bases between. The sample taken for sequencing was peripheral blood. The clonotype originates from a young man with active or convalescent COVID-19. The rearrangement links TRBV6-2 or TRBV6-3 to TRBJ1-2, with D unclear. The CDR3 sequence is CASSSDTRRYGYTF. DNA of the CDR3: TGTGCCAGCAGTTCTGACACACGAAGGTATGGCTACACCTTC.